Each of the 21 T cell receptor beta chains below was sequenced from the same sample in a study of patients and donors after allogeneic stem cell transplantation. TCRdb reanalysed the RT-PCR reads using MiXCR and keeps one entry per CDR3 protein. The table records over 350,000 distinct CDR3 sequences, approximately 16% of them present only once. The source material was blood, either unsorted or a sorted T cell fraction (not recorded which). Receptors originate from a human donor who was either an allogeneic HSCT recipient or a stem cell or donor lymphocyte infusion donor (not recorded which). It is not recorded whose cells these are; they may come from a transplant donor.

This clonotype was observed a few times. The chain combines TRBV4-3 with TRBJ2-1; 7 nucleotides line up with TRBD2. The CDR3 runs 18 residues. Per germline, CDR1 LGHNA and CDR2 YSLEER. The V segment lost 0 bases and the J segment 0 bases; nucleotides outside the gene matches: 8. CDR3 region: CASSQEGQAGRSYNEQFF. CDR3 nucleotide sequence: TGCGCCAGCAGCCAAGAGGGGCAAGCGGGGCGCTCCTACAATGAGCAGTTCTTC.

As to this clonotype: A read error may produce the germline difference seen at one junction end. This sequence joins TRBV12-3 or TRBV12-4 and TRBJ1-5; no reliable D call. This CDR3 has 15 residues. The CDR3 region is CASSFWGYSNQHQHF. Here the CDR3 DNA reads TGTGCCAGCAGTTTTTGGGGATATAGCAATCAGCACCAGCATTTT.

Only a few counts were recorded for this clonotype. The chain carries TRBV7-3 and TRBJ2-2; TRBD1 is a possible D gene (5 bases). V was cut by 2 bases and J by 0 bases, with 7 bases left in between. Germline V gene lookup returns CDR1 SGHTA and CDR2 FQGTGA. The CDR3 spans 15 residues. For the CDR3, the DNA is TGTGCCAGCAGCTTAGACAGTTCGAACACCGGGGAGCTGTTTTTT. Its translation is CASSLDSSNTGELFF.

This clonotype turned up a few times. The rearrangement uses TRBV27 and TRBJ2-1; 7 bases align to TRBD2. Losses at the gene ends were 6 bases for V and 8 bases for J; bases not matched to a gene: 10. Germline values: CDR1 MNHEY, CDR2 SMNVEV (reference sequence). The CDR3 runs to 14 residues. The CDR3 coding sequence is TGTGCCAGCAGCGGGAGGACTAAGAGGGATGAGCAGTTCTTC. This gives the protein CASSGRTKRDEQFF.

This clonotype was observed many times. The chain carries TRBV11-3 and TRBJ2-2, with a possible D match to TRBD2 (6 bases). Looked up from germline, CDR1 is SGHNT and CDR2 is YENEEA. This CDR3 comprises 13 residues. V was pared by 5 bases and J by 6 bases, with 10 bases between. The CDR3 region is CASSDPGAGELFF. DNA of the CDR3: TGTGCCAGCAGCGACCCGGGGGCCGGGGAGCTGTTTTTT.

This clonotype was seen more than once but under ten times. This rearrangement joins TRBV5-1 to TRBJ1-2; D remains unclear. The CDR3 runs to 17 residues. CDR1 and CDR2 (germline): SGHRS, YFSETQ. The V end lost 4 bases, the J end lost 0 bases, and 19 bases lay between the germline ends. This chain's CDR3 is CASSQSGSPIPNYGYTF. The CDR3 DNA reads TGCGCCAGCAGCCAGAGCGGCAGCCCAATTCCTAACTATGGCTACACCTTC.

This clonotype has only a few counts. V gene TRBV27 combines with J gene TRBJ1-1; a possible D gene is TRBD1 (6 bases). With 8 bases removed from V and 8 bases from J, the gap between germline ends came to 18 bases. CDR3 length equals 13 residues. Germline V lookup: CDR1 MNHEY, CDR2 SMNVEV (reference sequence). The CDR3 loop reads CASHPGTSREAFF. CDR3 coding DNA: TGTGCCAGCCATCCCGGGACATCCAGAGAAGCTTTCTTT.

This clonotype turned up a few times. The chain combines TRBV2 with TRBJ2-3, with D perhaps matching TRBD1 or TRBD2 (5 bases each). V was pared by 6 bases and J by 10 bases, with 17 bases between. The CDR3 runs to 13 residues. Germline values: CDR1 SNHLY, CDR2 FYNNEI. The CDR3, as DNA: TGTGCCAGCAGAGAGGCCCGGGACGGGGCGCAGTATTTT. Translating gives CASREARDGAQYF.

This rearrangement joins TRBV4-2 to TRBJ2-1; 14 nucleotides line up with TRBD2. CDR1 is LGHNA, CDR2 YNFKEQ, per germline. The length of the CDR3 is 17 residues. After removal of 4 bases from V and 6 bases from J, the junction contained 8 bases not matched to a gene. This chain's CDR3 is CASSPRLAGGPGNEQFF. Written as DNA, the CDR3 is TGTGCCAGCAGCCCAAGACTAGCGGGGGGGCCGGGCAATGAGCAGTTCTTC.

The chain recombines TRBV20-1 with TRBJ1-1; maybe TRBD1 (5 bases). This CDR3 comprises 14 residues. From germline, CDR1 is DFQATT and CDR2 SNEGSKA (reference sequence). V was clipped by 5 bases and J by 0 bases, with 13 bases between them. In nucleotides, the CDR3 is TGCAGTGCTCACCTCGGGGGTATGAACACTGAAGCTTTCTTT. Protein product: CSAHLGGMNTEAFF.

This clonotype showed up just a few times. The V gene is TRBV15, the J gene TRBJ2-1; D possibly corresponds to TRBD2 (5 bases). The V end lost 3 bases, the J end lost 2 bases, and 11 bases lay between the germline ends. Per the germline V gene, CDR1 is LNHNV and CDR2 is YYDKDF (reference sequence). The length of the CDR3 is 15 residues. The CDR3 DNA is TGTGCCACCAGCAGCGGGGTGGGTCCCTACAATGAGCAGTTCTTC. Its translation is CATSSGVGPYNEQFF.

This clonotype has only a few counts. This chain connects TRBV30 to TRBJ1-3; maybe TRBD1 (6 bases). Per germline, CDR1 GTSNPN and CDR2 SVGIG (reference sequence). V was pared by 3 bases and J by 10 bases, with 10 bases between. The CDR3 sequence is 11 residues long. The CDR3, as DNA: TGTGCCTGGAGAGGGGGAAGGACCATATATTTT. It yields the protein CAWRGGRTIYF. The full variable domain, in which reference TRBV30 and TRBJ1-3 provide the parts outside the CDR3, is SQTIHQWPATLVQPVGSPLSLECTVEGTSNPNLYWYRQAAGRGLQLLFYSVGIGQISSEVPQNLSASRPQDRQFILSSKKLLLSDSGFYLCAWRGGRTIYFGEGSWLTVV.

V is TRBV27 and J is TRBJ2-2; tentatively, D is TRBD1 (6 bases). Trimming left V 5 bases short and J 5 bases short, with 15 bases between. The germline V gene encodes CDR1 MNHEY and CDR2 SMNVEV (reference sequence). The CDR3 runs 15 residues. The CDR3 bases are TGTGCCAGCAGTCCTTGGACAGACAAAACCGGGGAGCTGTTTTTT. Its translation: CASSPWTDKTGELFF.

This sequence joins TRBV4-3 and TRBJ1-4, with 8 bases that match TRBD1. Germline CDR1 LGHNA, CDR2 YSLEER. The trim removed 1 base at V and 4 bases at J, leaving 5 bases unmatched. This CDR3 is built from 16 residues. Here the CDR3 reads CASSQAGQGYNEKLFF. For the CDR3, the DNA is TGCGCCAGCAGCCAAGCTGGACAGGGCTATAATGAAAAACTGTTTTTT.

This chain links TRBV6-5 with TRBJ2-7; D may be TRBD1 (7 bases). This CDR3 spans 17 amino acids. In germline, CDR1 is MNHEY, CDR2 SVGAGI. Trimming shortened V by 4 bases and J by 1 base, and 20 bases separated the two germline ends. The CDR3 loop is CASSSVQGGLHSYEQYF. The CDR3 DNA sequence: TGTGCCAGCAGTTCCGTTCAGGGGGGACTTCATTCCTACGAGCAGTACTTC.

This clonotype occurred many times. CDR3 coding DNA: TGTGCCAGTAGTATAGAAGCGGATAGCTACAATGAGCAGTTCTTC. This gives the protein CASSIEADSYNEQFF. The chain carries TRBV19 and TRBJ2-1, with D possibly being TRBD2 (5 bases). Germline lookup yields CDR1 LNHDA and CDR2 SQIVND (reference sequence). The CDR3 spans 15 residues. The V gene lost 0 bases and the J gene lost 3 bases, with 9 bases spanning the gap.

The chain joins TRBV7-9 to TRBJ1-1, with D perhaps matching TRBD1 (5 bases). CDR3 length: 15 residues. The V and J ends lost 5 bases and 2 bases respectively, with 15 bases between them. Germline loops: CDR1 SEHNR, CDR2 FQNEAQ (reference sequence). The CDR3 region has the DNA TGTGCCAGCAGCCCAATTGACAGCCGTAACACTGAAGCTTTCTTT. It encodes CASSPIDSRNTEAFF.

The genes are TRBV3-1 and TRBJ2-2; a weak D match, TRBD2 (5 bases). Germline V gives CDR1 LGHDT, CDR2 YNNKEL (reference sequence). The CDR3 consists of 14 residues. V was pared by 1 base and J by 10 bases, with 13 bases between. The CDR3 coding sequence is TGTGCCAGCAGCCAAGGGGGAGCGATCATGGAGCTGTTTTTT. Amino acids: CASSQGGAIMELFF.

The genes are TRBV4-1 and TRBJ2-2; TRBD2 is a possible D gene (6 bases). The CDR3 sequence is 14 residues long. V was clipped by 4 bases and J by 7 bases, with 13 bases between them. Germline CDR1 reads MGHRA; CDR2 reads YSYEKL. The CDR3 is CASSLTGELGELFF. In nucleotides, the CDR3 is TGCGCCAGCAGCCTGACGGGGGAACTCGGGGAGCTGTTTTTT.

Only a few counts were recorded for this clonotype. The CDR3 sequence is CASSLRLAGAAGELFF. The CDR3 DNA reads TGCGCCAGCAGCTTGCGGCTAGCGGGAGCGGCCGGGGAGCTGTTTTTT. V usage is TRBV5-1 and J usage is TRBJ2-2; 10 bases agree with TRBD2. Unmatched junction bases numbered 6, after V lost 1 base and J lost 6 bases. Germline CDR1 reads SGHRS; CDR2 reads YFSETQ. CDR3 length equals 16 residues.

This sequence joins TRBV5-1 and TRBJ1-6, with 7 bases identical to TRBD1. The germline gives CDR1 SGHRS, CDR2 YFSETQ. The length of the CDR3 is 18 residues. The J segment lost 5 bases and the V segment lost 1 base, leaving 12 bases of the junction unmatched. CDR3 coding DNA: TGCGCCAGCAGCTTGCAAACAAACCGGGACAGCAATAATTCACCCCTCCACTTT. Protein sequence: CASSLQTNRDSNNSPLHF.